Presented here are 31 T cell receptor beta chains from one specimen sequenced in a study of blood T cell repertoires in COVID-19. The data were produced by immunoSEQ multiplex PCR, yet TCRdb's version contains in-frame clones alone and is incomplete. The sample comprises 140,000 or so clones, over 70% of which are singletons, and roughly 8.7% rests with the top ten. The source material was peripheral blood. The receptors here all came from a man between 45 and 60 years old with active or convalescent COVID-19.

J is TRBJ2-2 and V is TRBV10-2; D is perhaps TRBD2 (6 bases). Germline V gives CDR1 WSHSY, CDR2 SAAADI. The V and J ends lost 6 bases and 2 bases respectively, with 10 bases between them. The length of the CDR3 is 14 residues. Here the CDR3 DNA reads TGCGCCAGCAGAACTAGCTTCAACACCGGGGAGCTGTTTTTT. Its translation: CASRTSFNTGELFF.

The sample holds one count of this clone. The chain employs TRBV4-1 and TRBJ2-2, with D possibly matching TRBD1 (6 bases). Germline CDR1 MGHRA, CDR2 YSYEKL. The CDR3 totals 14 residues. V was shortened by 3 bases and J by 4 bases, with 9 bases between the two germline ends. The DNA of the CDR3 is TGCGCCAGCAGCCACAGGGGCCCCACCGGGGAGCTGTTTTTT. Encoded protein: CASSHRGPTGELFF.

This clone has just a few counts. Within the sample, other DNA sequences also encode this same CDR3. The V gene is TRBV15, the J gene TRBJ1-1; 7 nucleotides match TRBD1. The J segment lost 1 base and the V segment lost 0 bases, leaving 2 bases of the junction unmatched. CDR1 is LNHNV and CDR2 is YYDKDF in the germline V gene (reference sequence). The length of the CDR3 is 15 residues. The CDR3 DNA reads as TGTGCCACCAGCAGAGACGCAGGGGGGAACACTGAAGCTTTCTTT. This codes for CATSRDAGGNTEAFF. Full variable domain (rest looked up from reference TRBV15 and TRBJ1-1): DAMVIQNPRYQVTQFGKPVTLSCSQTLNHNVMYWYQQKSSQAPKLLFHYYDKDFNNEADTPDNFQSRRPNTSFCFLDIRSPGLGDTAMYLCATSRDAGGNTEAFFGQGTRLTVV.

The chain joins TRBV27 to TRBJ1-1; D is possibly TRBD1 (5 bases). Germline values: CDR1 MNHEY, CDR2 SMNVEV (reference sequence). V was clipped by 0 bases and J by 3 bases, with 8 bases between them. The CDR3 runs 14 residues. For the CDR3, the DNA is TGTGCCAGCAGTTTATCGGGGGGTTACACTGAAGCTTTCTTT. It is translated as CASSLSGGYTEAFF.

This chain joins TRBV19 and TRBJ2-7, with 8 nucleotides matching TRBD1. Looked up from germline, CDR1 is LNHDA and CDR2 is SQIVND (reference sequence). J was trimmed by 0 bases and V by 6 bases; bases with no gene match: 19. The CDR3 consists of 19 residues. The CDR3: CASSPTDRVNGFSSYEQYF. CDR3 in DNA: TGTGCCAGTAGCCCAACGGACAGGGTGAACGGTTTCAGCTCCTACGAGCAGTACTTC.

The CDR3 DNA sequence: TGTGCCAGCCATACTAGCAATGAGCAGTTCTTC. Its translation: CASHTSNEQFF. The chain combines TRBV27 with TRBJ2-1, with TRBD2 as a possible D gene (5 bases). Germline loops: CDR1 MNHEY, CDR2 SMNVEV (reference sequence). The CDR3 is made up of 11 amino acids. Trimming took 8 bases from V and 6 from J, leaving 8 bases between them.

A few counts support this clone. The CDR3 sequence: CASTPAAAGNQPQHF. The CDR3 DNA reads as TGTGCCAGCACCCCAGCCGCGGCGGGCAATCAGCCCCAGCATTTT. The J gene is TRBJ1-5, the V gene TRBV28, with D hard to call. The germline CDR1 and CDR2 sequences are MDHEN and SYDVKM. The CDR3 length is 15 residues. Trimming pared 7 bases from V and 2 bases from J, leaving 15 bases between.

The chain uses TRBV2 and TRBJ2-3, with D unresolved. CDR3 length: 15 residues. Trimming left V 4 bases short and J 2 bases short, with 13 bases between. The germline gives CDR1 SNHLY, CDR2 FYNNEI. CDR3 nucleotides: TGTGCCAGCAGTGGAGGAAGGTCTTACACAGATACGCAGTATTTT. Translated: CASSGGRSYTDTQYF.

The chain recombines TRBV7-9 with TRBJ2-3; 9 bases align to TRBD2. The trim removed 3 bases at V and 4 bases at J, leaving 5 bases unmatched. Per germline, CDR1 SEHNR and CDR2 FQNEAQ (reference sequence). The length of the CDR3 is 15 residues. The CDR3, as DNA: TGTGCCAGCAGCTTCCTCCTAGCGGGATCAGATACGCAGTATTTT. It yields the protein CASSFLLAGSDTQYF.

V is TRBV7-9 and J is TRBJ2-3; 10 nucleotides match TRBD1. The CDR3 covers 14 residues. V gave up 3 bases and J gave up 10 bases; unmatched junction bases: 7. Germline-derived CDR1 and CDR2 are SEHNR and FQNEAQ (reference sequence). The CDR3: CASSFWDRGDSQYF. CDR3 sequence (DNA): TGTGCCAGCAGCTTTTGGGACAGGGGTGATTCGCAGTATTTT.

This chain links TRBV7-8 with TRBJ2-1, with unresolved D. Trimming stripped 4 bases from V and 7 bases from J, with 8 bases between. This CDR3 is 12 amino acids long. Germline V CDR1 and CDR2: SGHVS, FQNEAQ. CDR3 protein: CASSYTTNEQFF. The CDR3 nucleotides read TGTGCCAGCAGCTATACCACTAATGAGCAGTTCTTC.

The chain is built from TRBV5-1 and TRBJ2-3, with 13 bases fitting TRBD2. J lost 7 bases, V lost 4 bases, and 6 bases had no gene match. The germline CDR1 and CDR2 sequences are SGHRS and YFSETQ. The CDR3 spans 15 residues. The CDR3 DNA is TGCGCCAGCAGCAACCGACTAGCGGGAGGAAATACGCAGTATTTT. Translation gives CASSNRLAGGNTQYF.

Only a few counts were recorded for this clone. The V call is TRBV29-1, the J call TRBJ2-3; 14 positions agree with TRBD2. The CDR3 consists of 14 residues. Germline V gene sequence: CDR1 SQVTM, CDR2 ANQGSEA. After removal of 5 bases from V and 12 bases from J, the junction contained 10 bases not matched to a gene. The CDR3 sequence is CSVTPGLAGVVQYF. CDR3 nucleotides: TGCAGCGTTACCCCGGGACTAGCGGGAGTAGTTCAGTATTTT.

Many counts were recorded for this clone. CDR3 nucleotides: TGCAGTGCTAGGAGCGGGAGGGCGGCGTACTTC. As protein: CSARSGRAAYF. The rearrangement joins TRBV20-1 to TRBJ2-7; 10 positions agree with TRBD2. Germline lookup yields CDR1 DFQATT and CDR2 SNEGSKA (reference sequence). The V segment lost 3 bases and the J segment 12 bases; nucleotides outside the gene matches: 5. This CDR3 is built from 11 residues.

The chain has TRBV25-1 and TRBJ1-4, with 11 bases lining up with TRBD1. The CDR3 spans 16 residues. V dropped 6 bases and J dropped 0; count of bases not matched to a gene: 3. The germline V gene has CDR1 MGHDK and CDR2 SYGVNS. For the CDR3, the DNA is TGTGCCAGCAGCGCGGGACAGGGGGCAACTAATGAAAAACTGTTTTTT. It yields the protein CASSAGQGATNEKLFF.

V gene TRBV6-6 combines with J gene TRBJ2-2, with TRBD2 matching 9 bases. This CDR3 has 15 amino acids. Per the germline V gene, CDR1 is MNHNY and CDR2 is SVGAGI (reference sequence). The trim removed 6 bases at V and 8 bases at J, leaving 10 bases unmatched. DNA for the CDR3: TGTGCCAGCAGGCCACGGACTAGCGTGTTGGGGGAGCTGTTTTTT. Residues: CASRPRTSVLGELFF.

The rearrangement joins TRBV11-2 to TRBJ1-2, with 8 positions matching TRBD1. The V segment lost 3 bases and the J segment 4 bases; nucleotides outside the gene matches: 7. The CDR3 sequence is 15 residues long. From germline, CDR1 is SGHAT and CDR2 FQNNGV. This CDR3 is CASSLSRDRSYGYTF. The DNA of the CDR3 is TGTGCCAGCAGCTTGTCCCGGGACAGGTCCTATGGCTACACCTTC.

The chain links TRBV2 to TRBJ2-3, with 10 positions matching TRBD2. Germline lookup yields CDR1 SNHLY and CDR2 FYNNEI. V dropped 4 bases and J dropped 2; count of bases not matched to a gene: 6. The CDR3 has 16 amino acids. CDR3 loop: CASSGRLAGSTDTQYF. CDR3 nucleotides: TGTGCCAGCAGTGGAAGACTAGCGGGCTCCACAGATACGCAGTATTTT.

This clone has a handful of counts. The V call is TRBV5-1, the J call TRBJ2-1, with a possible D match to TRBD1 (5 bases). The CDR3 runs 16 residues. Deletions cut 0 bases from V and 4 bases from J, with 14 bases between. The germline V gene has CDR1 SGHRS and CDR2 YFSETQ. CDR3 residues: CASSLGPGSGYNEQFF. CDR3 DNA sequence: TGCGCCAGCAGCTTGGGGCCGGGTTCAGGGTACAATGAGCAGTTCTTC.

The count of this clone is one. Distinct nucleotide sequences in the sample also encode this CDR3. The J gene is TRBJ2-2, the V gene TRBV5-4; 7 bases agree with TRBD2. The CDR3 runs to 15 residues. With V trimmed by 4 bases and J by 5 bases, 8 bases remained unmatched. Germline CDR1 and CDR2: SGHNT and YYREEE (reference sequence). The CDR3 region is CASSLAGAGTGELFF. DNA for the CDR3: TGTGCCAGCAGCCTGGCGGGAGCGGGGACCGGGGAGCTGTTTTTT.

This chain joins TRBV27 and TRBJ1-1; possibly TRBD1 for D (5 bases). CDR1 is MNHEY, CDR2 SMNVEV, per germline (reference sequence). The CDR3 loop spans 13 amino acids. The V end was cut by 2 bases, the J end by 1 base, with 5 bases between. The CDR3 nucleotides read TGTGCCAGCAGTTTAACAGGGAACACTGAAGCTTTCTTT. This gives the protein CASSLTGNTEAFF.

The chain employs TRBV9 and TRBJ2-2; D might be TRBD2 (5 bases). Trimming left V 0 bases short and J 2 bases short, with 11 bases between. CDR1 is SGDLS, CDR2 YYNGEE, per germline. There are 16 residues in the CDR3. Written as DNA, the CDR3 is TGTGCCAGCAGCGTAGAAAATAGCGTTAACACCGGGGAGCTGTTTTTT. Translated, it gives CASSVENSVNTGELFF.

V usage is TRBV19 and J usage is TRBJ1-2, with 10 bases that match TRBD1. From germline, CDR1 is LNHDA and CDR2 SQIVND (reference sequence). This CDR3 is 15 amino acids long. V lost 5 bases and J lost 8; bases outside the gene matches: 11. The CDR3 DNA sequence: TGTGCCAGTAGTGCGGGGGACAGGGGCGTCCACGGCTACACCTTC. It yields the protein CASSAGDRGVHGYTF. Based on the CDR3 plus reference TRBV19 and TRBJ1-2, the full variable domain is DGGITQSPKYLFRKEGQNVTLSCEQNLNHDAMYWYRQDPGQGLRLIYYSQIVNDFQKGDIAEGYSVSREKKESFPLTVTSAQKNPTAFYLCASSAGDRGVHGYTFGSGTRLTVV.

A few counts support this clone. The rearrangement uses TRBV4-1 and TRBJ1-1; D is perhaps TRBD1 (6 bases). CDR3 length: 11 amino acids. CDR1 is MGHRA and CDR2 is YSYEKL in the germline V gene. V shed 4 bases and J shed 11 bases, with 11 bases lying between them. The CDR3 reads CASSLDSEAFF. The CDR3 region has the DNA TGCGCCAGCAGCCTGGACAGTGAGGCTTTCTTT.

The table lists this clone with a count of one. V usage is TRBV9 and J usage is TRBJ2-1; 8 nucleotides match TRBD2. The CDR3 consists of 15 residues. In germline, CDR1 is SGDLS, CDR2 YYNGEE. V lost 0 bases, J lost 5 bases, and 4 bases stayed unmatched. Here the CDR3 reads CASSVDGRAHNEQFF. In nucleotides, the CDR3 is TGTGCCAGCAGCGTAGACGGGAGGGCCCACAATGAGCAGTTCTTC.

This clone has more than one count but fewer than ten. The DNA for the CDR3 is TGTGCCAGCAGTTACGGGACTAGCGGGGTGTACGAGCAGTACTTC. It yields the protein CASSYGTSGVYEQYF. The rearrangement links TRBV2 to TRBJ2-7; 13 bases map to TRBD2. J gave up 4 bases and V 5 bases, and 5 bases lay outside the gene matches. The germline V gene encodes CDR1 SNHLY and CDR2 FYNNEI. The CDR3 covers 15 residues. Full variable domain (missing parts from reference TRBV2 and TRBJ2-7): EPEVTQTPSHQVTQMGQEVILRCVPISNHLYFYWYRQILGQKVEFLVSFYNNEISEKSEIFDDQFSVERPDGSNFTLKIRSTKLEDSAMYFCASSYGTSGVYEQYFGPGTRLTVT.

CDR3 protein: CASSSGQTLREKLFF. The CDR3 DNA reads as TGTGCCAGCAGTTCCGGACAAACCTTACGTGAAAAACTGTTTTTT. This chain joins TRBV27 and TRBJ1-4, with D possibly TRBD1 on 5 matching bases. CDR3 length: 15 amino acids. Germline V gene sequence: CDR1 MNHEY, CDR2 SMNVEV (reference sequence). V was pared by 4 bases and J by 7 bases, with 16 bases between.

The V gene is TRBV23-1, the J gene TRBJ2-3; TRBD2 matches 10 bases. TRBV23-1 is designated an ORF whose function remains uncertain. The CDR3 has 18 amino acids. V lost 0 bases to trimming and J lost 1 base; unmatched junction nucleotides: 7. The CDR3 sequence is CASSQSASGRWGTDTQYF. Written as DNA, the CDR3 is TGCGCCAGCAGTCAATCGGCTAGCGGGAGATGGGGCACAGATACGCAGTATTTT.

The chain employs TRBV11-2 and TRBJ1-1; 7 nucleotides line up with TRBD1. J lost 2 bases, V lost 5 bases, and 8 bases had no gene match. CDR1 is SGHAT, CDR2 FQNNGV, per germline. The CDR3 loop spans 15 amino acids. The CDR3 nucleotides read TGTGCCAGCAGCCAGAGGGACAGCATAAACACTGAAGCTTTCTTT. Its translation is CASSQRDSINTEAFF.

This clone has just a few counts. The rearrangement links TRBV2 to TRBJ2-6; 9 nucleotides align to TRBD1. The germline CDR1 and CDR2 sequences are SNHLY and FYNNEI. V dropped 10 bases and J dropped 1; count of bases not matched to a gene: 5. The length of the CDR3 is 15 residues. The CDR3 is CANRDRESGANVLTF. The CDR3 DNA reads TGTGCCAACCGGGACAGGGAGTCTGGGGCCAACGTCCTGACTTTC.

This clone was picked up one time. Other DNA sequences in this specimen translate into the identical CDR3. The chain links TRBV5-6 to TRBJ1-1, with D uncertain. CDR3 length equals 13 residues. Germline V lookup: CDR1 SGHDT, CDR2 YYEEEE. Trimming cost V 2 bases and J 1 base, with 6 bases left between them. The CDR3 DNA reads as TGTGCCAGCAGCTTTTCCAGGAACACTGAAGCTTTCTTT. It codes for CASSFSRNTEAFF.